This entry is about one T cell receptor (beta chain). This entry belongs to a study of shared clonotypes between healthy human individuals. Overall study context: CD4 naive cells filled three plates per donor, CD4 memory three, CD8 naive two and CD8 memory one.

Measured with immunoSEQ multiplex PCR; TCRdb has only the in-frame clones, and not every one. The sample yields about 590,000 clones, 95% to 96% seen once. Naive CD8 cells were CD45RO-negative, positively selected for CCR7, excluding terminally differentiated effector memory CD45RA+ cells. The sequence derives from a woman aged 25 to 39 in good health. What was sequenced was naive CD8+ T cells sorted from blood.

The chain's CDR3 is CASRSGGGYTF. The CDR3 nucleotides read TGTGCCAGCAGGTCAGGGGGCGGCTACACCTTC. V usage is TRBV21-1 and J usage is TRBJ1-2; the table names TRBD1, a call not compared with the DNA. TRBV21-1 is recorded as a pseudogene. The CDR3 contains 11 residues.